This TCR beta chain was sequenced during a study of immune evolution from preneoplasia to lung adenocarcinoma. Study-wide points: Later-stage lesions appeared to have more T cells, more diversity, less clonality. From normal lung to invasive adenocarcinoma, top clone frequencies appeared to decrease.

Measured with immunoSEQ multiplex PCR; TCRdb has only the in-frame clones, and not every one. The data show roughly 3,600 clones, almost 50% seen once. Patients had resection in Japan or China between 2014 and 2017. H&E slides confirmed each diagnosis, reviewed by two pathologists independently. V gave up 5 bases and J gave up 9 bases; unmatched junction bases: 8. This CDR3 contains 14 residues. Germline V CDR1 and CDR2: MNHNY, SVGAGI (reference sequence). A note on this clone: Its specificity is unknown.

This clonotype originated in a person aged 45 to 60 with lung adenocarcinoma. Sequences were obtained from FFPE normal lung tissue adjacent to the tumor. The rearrangement joins TRBV6-6 to TRBJ2-1; TRBD1 matches 9 bases. CDR3 sequence: CASSAGQGFPEQFF. The DNA of the CDR3 is TGTGCCAGCAGTGCGGGACAGGGTTTCCCTGAGCAGTTCTTC.